The clone carrying this TCR beta chain was recorded a few times. Its antigen is not identified. This record comes from a study of T cells after yellow fever vaccination. General study points: Researchers noted that a small share of clonotypes showed up in both CD4 and CD8 compartments. Clones that expanded after primary vaccination mostly reappeared after the booster (nearly 98% CD4, roughly 90% CD8). Contaminating bulk clonotypes could be abundant in FACS-sorted repertoires. Researchers report a weaker secondary response that nonetheless peaked faster, day 5 versus 15.

TCRdb independently ran MiXCR on the 5' RACE reads; one entry per CDR3 protein. The sample includes some 150,000 distinct CDR3 sequences, 9.5% to 12% of them seen just once. Germline V gives CDR1 SGDLS, CDR2 YYNGEE. The CDR3 consists of 13 residues. The V segment lost 3 bases and the J segment 5 bases; nucleotides outside the gene matches: 3. The specimen comprised CD8+ T cells sorted from PBMCs, sampled 15 days after the yellow fever booster vaccination. The TCR was taken from a man aged 18 to 29 who received the YFV17D yellow fever vaccine. The chain is built from TRBV9 and TRBJ1-2; 8 positions match TRBD1. The CDR3 DNA sequence: TGTGCCAGCAGCGGTCAGGGGGCGTATGGCTACACCTTC. It encodes CASSGQGAYGYTF.